One sample yielded the 14 T cell receptor beta chains listed below, sequenced in a study of Ad26.COV2.S vaccination and SARS-CoV-2 variants. Specified treatment: about 20 received Ad26.COV2.S at low or high dose, single or two shots; about 5 received placebo; per-sample allocation not given. Samples analyzed were those drawn on day 63 after the first vaccine or placebo injection. The data were produced by immunoSEQ multiplex PCR, yet TCRdb's version contains in-frame clones alone and is incomplete. The data contain more than 400,000 clones, about 90% of them singletons. Sample: peripheral blood, taken in a trial of Ad26.COV2.S vaccine versus placebo. The receptor set was obtained from a person between 18 and 65 years old who received the Ad26.COV2.S COVID-19 vaccine or a placebo.

The chain has TRBV6-2 or TRBV6-3 and TRBJ2-7; D gene unclear. With 6 bases removed from V and 1 base from J, the gap between germline ends came to 28 bases. Germline values: CDR1 MNHEY, CDR2 SVGEGT. The CDR3 spans 19 residues. The CDR3 DNA reads as TGTGCCAGCAGCCAAACCTACCTTCTATTTAACTTGGAGTCCTACGAGCAGTACTTC. It translates to CASSQTYLLFNLESYEQYF.

The chain carries TRBV5-4 and TRBJ2-1, with D possibly being TRBD1 (7 bases). V dropped 4 bases and J dropped 0 bases, with 14 bases sitting between them. Per the germline V gene, CDR1 is SGHNT and CDR2 is YYREEE (reference sequence). The CDR3 loop spans 16 amino acids. CDR3: CASSQGGLSSYNEQFF. The CDR3 DNA follows: TGTGCCAGCAGCCAGGGGGGTCTTAGCTCCTACAATGAGCAGTTCTTC. Together with reference TRBV5-4 and TRBJ2-1, the CDR3 gives the full variable domain: ETGVTQSPTHLIKTRGQQVTLRCSSQSGHNTVSWYQQALGQGPQFIFQYYREEENGRGNFPPRFSGLQFPNYSSELNVNALELDDSALYLCASSQGGLSSYNEQFFGPGTRLTVL.

The chain uses TRBV30 and TRBJ1-5, with D possibly being TRBD1 (5 bases). Germline V gives CDR1 GTSNPN, CDR2 SVGIG (reference sequence). The germline V and J ends were trimmed by 3 bases and 0 bases, with 12 bases remaining between them. The CDR3 spans 15 residues. CDR3: CAWSPGGNSNQPQHF. CDR3 coding DNA: TGTGCCTGGAGCCCGGGGGGAAATAGCAATCAGCCCCAGCATTTT.

The chain links TRBV27 to TRBJ2-3, with 10 positions matching TRBD1. CDR3 length: 16 residues. Trimming at V came to 3 bases and at J to 2 bases, leaving 5 bases not matched to a gene. Germline-derived CDR1 and CDR2 are MNHEY and SMNVEV (reference sequence). DNA of the CDR3: TGTGCCAGCAGTTTTTGGACAGGGGGGGACACAGATACGCAGTATTTT. Translating it yields CASSFWTGGDTDTQYF.

The chain carries TRBV19 and TRBJ1-5; D remains unclear. The V gene lost 7 bases and the J gene lost 2 bases, with 15 bases spanning the gap. This CDR3 contains 15 residues. Looked up from germline, CDR1 is LNHDA and CDR2 is SQIVND (reference sequence). The CDR3 sequence: CASTMSGKGNQPQHF. CDR3 DNA sequence: TGTGCCAGTACCATGTCTGGGAAGGGCAATCAGCCCCAGCATTTT.

V usage is TRBV7-2 and J usage is TRBJ1-1, with 11 positions matching TRBD1. CDR3 length equals 15 residues. CDR1 is SGHTA, CDR2 FQGNSA, per germline. J was trimmed by 6 bases and V by 1 base; bases with no gene match: 4. The CDR3 DNA reads TGTGCCAGCAGCTTAGGTGGACAGGGGGCAGCTGAAGCTTTCTTT. Amino acid sequence: CASSLGGQGAAEAFF.

This rearrangement joins TRBV4-3 to TRBJ2-7; possibly TRBD2 for D (5 bases). CDR1 LGHNA and CDR2 YSLEER come from the germline V gene. This CDR3 has 16 amino acids. The V and J ends lost 1 base and 9 bases respectively, with 22 bases between them. The CDR3 coding sequence is TGCGCCAGCAGCCAAGGGGCCATTTCCTCCTACGAGGGGCAGTACTTC. It codes for CASSQGAISSYEGQYF.

This chain links TRBV6-2 or TRBV6-3 with TRBJ1-5; no clear D gene. Trimming removed 2 bases at V and 1 base at J, with 6 bases between. This CDR3 is built from 14 residues. Germline assignment: CDR1 MNHEY and CDR2 SVGEGT. The CDR3 sequence is CASSYIASNQPQHF. Here the CDR3 DNA reads TGTGCCAGCAGTTACATCGCGAGCAATCAGCCCCAGCATTTT.

In this sample, this clone turned up once. The chain couples TRBV21-1 to TRBJ1-1; the DNA was not compared with TRBD1, the D call given in the table. TRBV21-1 is given as a pseudogene. This CDR3 has 15 amino acids. DNA of the CDR3: TGTGCCAGCAAGGAAGGTCAGGGGGCTCATACTGAAGCTTTCTTT. Translating gives CASKEGQGAHTEAFF.

This chain joins TRBV20-1 and TRBJ2-1; the D call may be TRBD1 or TRBD2 (6 bases each). CDR3 length: 14 amino acids. Germline values: CDR1 DFQATT, CDR2 SNEGSKA (reference sequence). Trimming removed 3 bases at V and 9 bases at J, with 18 bases between. CDR3 region: CSASSTPSGAEQFF. The CDR3 bases are TGCAGTGCTAGTTCGACTCCCTCGGGGGCTGAGCAGTTCTTC.

The CDR3 reads CSVGGGGGAYEQFF. In nucleotides, the CDR3 is TGCAGCGTTGGGGGAGGCGGGGGGGCCTACGAGCAGTTCTTC. The V gene is TRBV29-1, the J gene TRBJ2-1; 9 nucleotides match TRBD2. In germline, CDR1 is SQVTM, CDR2 ANQGSEA. The CDR3 is 14 residues long. Losses at the gene ends were 4 bases for V and 10 bases for J; bases not matched to a gene: 11.

The chain combines TRBV6-5 with TRBJ2-7; TRBD1 agrees at 7 bases. The V gene end was trimmed by 8 bases and the J gene end by 5 bases; junction bases not matched to a gene: 9. The CDR3 loop spans 13 amino acids. Germline lookup yields CDR1 MNHEY and CDR2 SVGAGI. CDR3 residues: CASQETGYDEQYF. The CDR3 coding sequence is TGTGCCAGCCAGGAGACAGGGTATGACGAGCAGTACTTC.

V and J are TRBV7-8 and TRBJ2-6; 9 positions agree with TRBD1. The J segment lost 0 bases and the V segment lost 5 bases, leaving 5 bases of the junction unmatched. CDR3 length equals 17 residues. Germline assignment: CDR1 SGHVS and CDR2 FQNEAQ. The CDR3 DNA is TGTGCCAGCAGCCGAGACAGGGGGTCCTCTGGGGCCAACGTCCTGACTTTC. Translating gives CASSRDRGSSGANVLTF.

The rearrangement joins TRBV4-1 to TRBJ1-2; TRBD1 aligns across 10 bases. CDR1 and CDR2 from the germline V gene are MGHRA and YSYEKL. After removal of 1 base from V and 3 bases from J, the junction contained 8 bases not matched to a gene. This CDR3 has 17 amino acids. The CDR3 DNA is TGCGCCAGCAGCCAAGTTGTGGGACAGGGGAGGCACTATGGCTACACCTTC. Its protein is CASSQVVGQGRHYGYTF.